The source of this T cell receptor (beta chain) is a study of T cells in Graves' hyperthyroidism and ophthalmopathy (dated by TCRdb to between 2018 and 2021). Some background on the complete study: Peripheral blood was sampled at the time of initial diagnosis, prior to any treatment. Prospective prediction of ophthalmopathy was tested in an independent validation cohort of 18 to 20 hyperthyroidism patients and 15 to 17 patients who later progressed to ophthalmopathy. To identify TCR V-J signatures that set the groups apart, the researchers used a discovery cohort of about a hundred patients, made up of about 44 with Graves' ophthalmopathy and 57 with stable Graves' hyperthyroidism. Once sampling was done, hyperthyroidism patients were given methimazole at a starting dose of 30 mg daily, whereas ophthalmopathy patients were given high-dose intravenous methylprednisolone. Thyroid tissue and blood T-cell repertoires from more than five Graves' hyperthyroidism patients were also compared in the study. The 95 to 100 discovery patients were divided at random into training and test sets in a 7:3 ratio. The paper reports TCR Vbeta CDR3 sequencing of approximately 130 peripheral blood samples: 43 ophthalmopathy, roughly 80 hyperthyroidism and approximately 17 progressor patients. The study at large found these results: Ophthalmopathy was separated from stable hyperthyroidism by a 13 V-J signature model, with about 86% sensitivity and about 81% specificity obtained in cross-validation and 80%/75% obtained in testing. In validation, the model predicted progression to ophthalmopathy a median of roughly 6.2 months before onset, with about 70% sensitivity and about 72% specificity. Most expanded thyroid clonotypes (frequency above 0.001) were also detected in blood, suggesting blood repertoires may reflect thyroid immune responses. Sample size was not statistically predetermined, and blinding of investigators to group allocation was not performed.

Amplification of TCR beta CDR3 regions was carried out from RNA transcripts. The first round of RT-PCR for the TCR CDR3 was performed with the HTBI primer set and the Qiagen OneStep RT-PCR kit. Libraries were constructed in a second round of multiplex PCR, after which size selection and purification were carried out. Paired-end sequencing of the libraries was performed with 100 bp reads on an Illumina HiSeq2000. The study's processing was this. Raw data were processed with SOAPnuke, discarding reads with adapters, uncalled bases, mean Phred below 15, or no exact constant-primer or identifier match. COPE v1.2.5 was used to merge the high-quality paired reads, and each unique nucleotide sequence was defined as a clonotype. MiTCR v1.1 was used to align the clonotypes against IMGT TRBV, TRBD and TRBJ reference segments. Only V-J combinations with frequency above 0.0001, covering roughly 99% of repertoires, were analysed. The TCS score was defined as the ratio of F50 (clonal expansion) to E x V (chaos), calculated using BLOSUM62-based TCRdist between CDR3 peptides within each V-J. Welch's t-statistics and random forest reduced approximately 520 V-J features to 13, which were used in a naive Bayes classifier (R e1071). The public reads were run again by TCRdb, first through fastp at Q25 and then through MiXCR, and only productive beta chains were kept. A single entry per CDR3 protein holds the most common genes and DNA from its merged rows. It is TCRdb's table, rather than the study itself, that gives the V and J calls and clone size. This sample comprises 500,000 to 650,000 distinct CDR3 sequences, over 15% of them detected only once. The ten biggest clones cover approximately 18% of the sample.

In regard to this clonotype: Its recognized antigen is unknown. No base-level quality is on record; no much larger clone is a single base apart.

As encoded in the germline V gene (reference sequence), CDR1 is LNHNV while CDR2 is YYDKDF. V is pruned by 0 bases and J by 0 bases, leaving 3 bases of the junction without a gene match. Inclusive of the bounding cysteine and phenylalanine, the CDR3 is 17 residues long. The only DNA kept is the CDR3, 51 bases in frame from the first base. Ophthalmopathy patients had moderately to severely active disease, Clinical Activity Score of at least 3, NOSPECS grade of at least 4, and duration under 3 months. Any patient with an uncontrolled infection, another autoimmune disease, pregnancy or lactation was excluded. Diagnoses relied on clinical symptoms, serum thyroxine and TRAb, thyroid ultrasound and orbital computed tomography. Ficoll-Paque density gradient centrifugation was used to isolate PBMCs from about 10 ml of fresh peripheral blood. Trizol reagent was used to extract total RNA, and RNA quality was then checked on an Agilent 2100 Bioanalyzer.

This receptor was obtained from a woman aged 18-29 years with Graves' ophthalmopathy. Sequenced: blood. Recombination joined TRBV15 with TRBJ2-4; a stretch of 9 junction bases matches TRBD2. The encoded CDR3 is CATSRELAGVAKNIQYF. The nucleotides are TGTGCCACCAGCAGAGAACTAGCGGGTGTAGCCAAAAACATTCAGTACTTC.